The TCR beta chain described here comes from a study of T cells after yellow fever vaccination. Overall study: Preparation used SMART-Seq v4 Ultra Low Input for the low-cell-number fractions. Study outcomes and limitations: High-abundance clonotypes from the bulk population could contaminate FACS-sorted repertoires.

The table lists this clonotype with many counts. Its antigen is undetermined. Production of TCR cDNA was by 5'RACE template switching, which also added a universal primer site and UMIs. TCRdb independently ran MiXCR on the 5' RACE reads; one entry per CDR3 protein. Altogether more than 450,000 distinct CDR3 sequences are present, roughly 22% being singletons, with the ten largest covering around 17%. V gave up 4 bases and J gave up 1 base; unmatched junction bases: 7. This CDR3 region has 17 residues. Germline CDR1 SGHRS, CDR2 YFSETQ. The chain couples TRBV5-1 to TRBJ2-5, with 13 bases lining up with TRBD2. Sample: PBMCs, taken 21 days after the first yellow fever vaccination. This TCR was sampled from a man in his late teens or twenties who received the YFV17D yellow fever vaccine. For the CDR3, the DNA is TGCGCCAGCAGCCTATCGGGACTAGCGGGGAGCCAAGAGACCCAGTACTTC. This sequence encodes CASSLSGLAGSQETQYF.